These T cell receptor beta chains were read from a single sample in a study of Ad26.COV2.S vaccination and SARS-CoV-2 variants. Assay used: immunoSEQ multiplex PCR; TCRdb lists only in-frame clones, some missing. The table lists 380,000 or so clones, around 82% of them singletons. The source material was peripheral blood, sampled in a trial of Ad26.COV2.S vaccine versus placebo. The receptors originated from a person aged 18 to 65 who received the Ad26.COV2.S COVID-19 vaccine or a placebo. Each CDR3 is given with its conserved first and last residue. The order of the fields is V gene, CDR3 protein.

V: TRBV7-9
CDR3: CASSLGLGLDYGYTF

V: TRBV19
CDR3: CASSMGQYDGYTF

V: TRBV24-1
CDR3: CATSDLGTDQPQHF

V: TRBV10-2
CDR3: CASTGGNTDTQYF

V: TRBV6-5
CDR3: CASSYTLAGGWETQYF

V: TRBV5-1
CDR3: CASSQGYLNEQFF

V: TRBV15
CDR3: CATSRDPGQGDQPQHF

V: TRBV27
CDR3: CASSPGLAGTQYF

V: TRBV11-2
CDR3: CASSSTGSGKGNTIYF

V: TRBV27
CDR3: CASGRYLNYGYTF

V: TRBV6-4
CDR3: CASSKIASSSYNEQFF

V: TRBV2
CDR3: CASSVRMNTEAFF

V: TRBV18
CDR3: CASSPVESSYEQYF

V: TRBV5-1
CDR3: CASSLGNLGQGATYGYTF

V: TRBV12-3/TRBV12-4
CDR3: CASTRDTGELFF

V: TRBV19
CDR3: CASSIGSRRGYNEQFF

V: TRBV4-3
CDR3: CASSLSWATNEKLFF

V: TRBV5-6
CDR3: CASSLLAVYEQYF

V: TRBV6-4
CDR3: CASSDSGGYGYTF

V: TRBV12-3/TRBV12-4
CDR3: CASSPGGEAFF

V: TRBV4-2
CDR3: CASSQDGGGGSTDTQYF

V: TRBV12-3/TRBV12-4
CDR3: CASSRAGNTEAFF

V: TRBV6-2/TRBV6-3
CDR3: CASTPIRAVNTEAFF

V: TRBV19
CDR3: CASSIESGSYTDTQYF

V: TRBV13
CDR3: CASSSGQGIEGYTF

V: TRBV19
CDR3: CASSMQETDTQYF

V: TRBV10-3
CDR3: CAITRTGGNTEAFF

V: TRBV7-8
CDR3: CASSYSLPLSHNEQFF

V: TRBV5-1
CDR3: CASSGEQGPYNEQFF

V: TRBV12-3/TRBV12-4
CDR3: CASSLGSYEQYF

V: TRBV4-1
CDR3: CASSQGRPGSFNEQYF

V: TRBV4-3
CDR3: CASSRLGNTEAFF

V: TRBV10-1
CDR3: CASSELAGARRDTQYF

V: TRBV30
CDR3: CACSGDFYGYTF

V: TRBV11-3
CDR3: CASSLDLFSYEQYF

V: TRBV7-2
CDR3: CASSSRTSGFGSYEQYF

V: TRBV9
CDR3: CASSAQGAHDRYGYTF

V: TRBV9
CDR3: CASSPRLGGEAFF

V: TRBV5-1
CDR3: CASSLGGFMGPLHF

V: TRBV21-1
CDR3: CASSDQDRGGCEQYF

V: TRBV19
CDR3: CASSVRTALHTQYF

V: TRBV5-4
CDR3: CASSRKRGALETQYF

V: TRBV5-8
CDR3: CASSLRGQVRRAFF